This T cell receptor (beta chain) was captured in a study of OX40 agonist ivuxolimab in advanced cancers. For the study at large: An agonistic anti-OX40 (CD134) antibody, ivuxolimab, was used to treat the patients. Study outcomes and limitations: CD8+ T cells showed, on average, more clonal expansion than CD4+ cells.

Germline CDR1 and CDR2: PRHDT and FYEKMQ (reference sequence). The CDR3 loop spans 20 amino acids. V dropped 4 bases and J dropped 6; count of bases not matched to a gene: 16. TCRdb keeps only in-frame clones here, not all; method: immunoSEQ multiplex PCR. The sample lists tens of thousands of clones, about nine tenths seen once, with approximately 8% in the top ten. To note about this clone: As yet, its antigen is unknown.

The sample consisted of CD4+ or CD8+ T cells sorted from blood, taken in a trial of the OX40 agonist ivuxolimab. This clonotype was sampled from an adult with an advanced solid tumor such as melanoma, head and neck, liver or kidney cancer. The V call is TRBV13, the J call TRBJ2-3; 16 bases are shared with TRBD2. CDR3 sequence reads: CASSSRVQGLAGGQTDTQYF. CDR3 bases: TGTGCCAGCAGCTCCCGAGTCCAGGGACTAGCGGGGGGGCAAACGGATACGCAGTATTTT.